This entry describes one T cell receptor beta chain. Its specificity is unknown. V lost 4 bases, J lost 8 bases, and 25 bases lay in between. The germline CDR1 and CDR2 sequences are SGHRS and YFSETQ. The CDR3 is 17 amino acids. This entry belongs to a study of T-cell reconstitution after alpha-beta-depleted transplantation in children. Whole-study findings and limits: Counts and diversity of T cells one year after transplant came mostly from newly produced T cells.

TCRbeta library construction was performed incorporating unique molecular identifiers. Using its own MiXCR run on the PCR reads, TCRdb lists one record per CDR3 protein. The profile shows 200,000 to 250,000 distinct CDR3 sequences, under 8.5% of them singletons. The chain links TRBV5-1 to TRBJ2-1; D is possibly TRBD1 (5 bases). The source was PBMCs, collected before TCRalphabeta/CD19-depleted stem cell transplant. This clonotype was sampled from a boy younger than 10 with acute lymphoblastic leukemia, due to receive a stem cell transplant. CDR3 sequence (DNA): TGCGCCAGCAGCGCCGGGCCGACAGCGCCCCTTGGGGATGAGCAGTTCTTC. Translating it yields CASSAGPTAPLGDEQFF.